The clone carrying this TCR beta chain has a count of ten or more. No antigen is known for it. The data stem from a study of read filtering for tumor transcriptome and immune sequencing. Study overall: The cohort had 17 to 20 men and more than 13 women aged roughly 47 to 90, mean about 66 years. R-ISS stage counts were fewer than ten for I, about 15 for II, more than 5 for III.

General study findings and limits: Sorted CD138-negative bone marrow cells were not purified T cells. Single-read clonotypes: about 81.9% of IR-seq clonotypes (around 4% of reads), about 75% of RNA-seq clonotypes (nearly 45% of reads).

This library used about 400 ng RNA and molecular barcoded adaptors spanning alpha/delta and beta/gamma chains. MiXCR, run by TCRdb on the reads, gives a single entry per CDR3 protein. The table has 100,000 to 150,000 distinct CDR3 sequences, 10% to 15% seen once. The source material was a population of CD138-negative cells sorted from bone marrow. This sequence originates from a donor aged 40 or older with multiple myeloma.

In nucleotides, the CDR3 is TGTGCCAGCAGCCCGACAGGGCCCCTCTATGGCTACACCTTC. It encodes CASSPTGPLYGYTF. The V gene is TRBV28, the J gene TRBJ1-2; 7 bases line up with TRBD1. The CDR3 sequence is 14 residues long. Trimming at V came to 6 bases and at J to 4 bases, leaving 8 bases not matched to a gene. CDR1 MDHEN and CDR2 SYDVKM come from the germline V gene.